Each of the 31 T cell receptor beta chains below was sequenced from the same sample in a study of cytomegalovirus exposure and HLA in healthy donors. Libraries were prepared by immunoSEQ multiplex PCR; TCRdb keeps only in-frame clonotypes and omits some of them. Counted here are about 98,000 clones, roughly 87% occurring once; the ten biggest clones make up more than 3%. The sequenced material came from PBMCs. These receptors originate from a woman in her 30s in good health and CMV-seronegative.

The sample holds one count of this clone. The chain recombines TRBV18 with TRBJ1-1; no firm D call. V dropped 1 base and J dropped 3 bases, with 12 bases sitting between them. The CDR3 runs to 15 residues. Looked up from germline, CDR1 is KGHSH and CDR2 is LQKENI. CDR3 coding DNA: TGTGCCAGCTCACCACTTTCTGGGAGGGACACTGAAGCTTTCTTT. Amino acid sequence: CASSPLSGRDTEAFF. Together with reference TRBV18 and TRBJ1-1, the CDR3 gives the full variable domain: NAGVMQNPRHLVRRRGQEARLRCSPMKGHSHVYWYRQLPEEGLKFMVYLQKENIIDESGMPKERFSAEFPKEGPSILRIQQVVRGDSAAYFCASSPLSGRDTEAFFGQGTRLTVV.

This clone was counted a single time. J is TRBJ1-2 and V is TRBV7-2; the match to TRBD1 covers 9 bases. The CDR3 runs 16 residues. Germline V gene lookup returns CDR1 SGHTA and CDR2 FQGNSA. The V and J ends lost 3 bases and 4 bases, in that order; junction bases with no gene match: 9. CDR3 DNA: TGTGCCAGCAGCTTGGACAGGGGCGATTTCCTCTATGGCTACACCTTC. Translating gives CASSLDRGDFLYGYTF. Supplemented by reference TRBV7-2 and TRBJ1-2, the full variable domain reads GAGVSQSPSNKVTEKGKDVELRCDPISGHTALYWYRQSLGQGLEFLIYFQGNSAPDKSGLPSDRFSAERTGGSVSTLTIQRTQQEDSAVYLCASSLDRGDFLYGYTFGSGTRLTVV.

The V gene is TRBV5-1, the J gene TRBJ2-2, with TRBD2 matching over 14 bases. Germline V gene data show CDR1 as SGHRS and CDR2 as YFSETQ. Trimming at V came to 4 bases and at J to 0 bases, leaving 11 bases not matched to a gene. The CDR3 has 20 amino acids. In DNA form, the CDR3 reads TGCGCCAGCAGCGGGGAGGGGACTAGCGGGAGATTTCCGAACACCGGGGAGCTGTTTTTT. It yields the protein CASSGEGTSGRFPNTGELFF.

CDR3 bases: TGCAGCGTTGAAGGGCACAGGGGAGGAACTGAAGCTTTCTTT. This translates into CSVEGHRGGTEAFF. The J gene is TRBJ1-1, the V gene TRBV29-1, with 7 bases that match TRBD1. Germline V gene data show CDR1 as SQVTM and CDR2 as ANQGSEA. CDR3 length: 14 amino acids. The V segment lost 1 base and the J segment 5 bases; nucleotides outside the gene matches: 7.

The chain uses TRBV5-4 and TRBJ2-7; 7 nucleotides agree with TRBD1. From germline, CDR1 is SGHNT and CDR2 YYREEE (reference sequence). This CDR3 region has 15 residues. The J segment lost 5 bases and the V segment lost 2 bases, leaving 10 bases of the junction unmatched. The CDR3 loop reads CASSLFFAGGHEQYF. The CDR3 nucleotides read TGTGCCAGCAGCTTATTCTTCGCAGGGGGTCACGAGCAGTACTTC.

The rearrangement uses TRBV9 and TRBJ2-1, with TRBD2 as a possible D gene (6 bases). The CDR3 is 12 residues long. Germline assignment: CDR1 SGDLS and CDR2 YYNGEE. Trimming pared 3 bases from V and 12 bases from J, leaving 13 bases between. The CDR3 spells CASSAMRGRQFF. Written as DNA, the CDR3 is TGTGCCAGCAGCGCGATGCGGGGAAGGCAGTTCTTC.

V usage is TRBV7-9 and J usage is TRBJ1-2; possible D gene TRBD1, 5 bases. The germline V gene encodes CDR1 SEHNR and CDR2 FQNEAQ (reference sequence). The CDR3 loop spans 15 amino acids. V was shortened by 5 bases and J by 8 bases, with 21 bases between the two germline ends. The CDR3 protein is CASSLPQGSLGGYTF. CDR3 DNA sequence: TGTGCCAGCAGCCTACCTCAGGGATCCCTAGGAGGCTACACCTTC. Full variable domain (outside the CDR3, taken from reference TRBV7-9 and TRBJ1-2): DTGVSQNPRHKITKRGQNVTFRCDPISEHNRLYWYRQTLGQGPEFLTYFQNEAQLEKSRLLSDRFSAERPKGSFSTLEIQRTEQGDSAMYLCASSLPQGSLGGYTFGSGTRLTVV.

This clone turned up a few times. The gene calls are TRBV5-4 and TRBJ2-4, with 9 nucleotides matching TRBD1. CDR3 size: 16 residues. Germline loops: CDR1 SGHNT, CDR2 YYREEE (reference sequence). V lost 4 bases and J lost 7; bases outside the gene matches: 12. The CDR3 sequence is CASSKSGTGNRNIQYF. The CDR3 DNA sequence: TGTGCCAGCAGCAAGTCCGGGACAGGGAATAGGAACATTCAGTACTTC.

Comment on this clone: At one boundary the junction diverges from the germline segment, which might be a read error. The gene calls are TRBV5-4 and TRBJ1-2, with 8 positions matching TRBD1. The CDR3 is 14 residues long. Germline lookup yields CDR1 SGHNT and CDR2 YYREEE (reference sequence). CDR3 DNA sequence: TGTGCCAGCAGCTTTGGGACAGGTAACGATGGCTACACCTTC. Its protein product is CASSFGTGNDGYTF.

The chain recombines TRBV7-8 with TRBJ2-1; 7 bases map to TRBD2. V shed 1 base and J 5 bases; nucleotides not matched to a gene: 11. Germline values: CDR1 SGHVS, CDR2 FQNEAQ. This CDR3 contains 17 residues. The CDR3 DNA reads TGTGCCAGCAGCTTAGAAGCTGTTAGCGGGCCACACAATGAGCAGTTCTTC. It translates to CASSLEAVSGPHNEQFF.

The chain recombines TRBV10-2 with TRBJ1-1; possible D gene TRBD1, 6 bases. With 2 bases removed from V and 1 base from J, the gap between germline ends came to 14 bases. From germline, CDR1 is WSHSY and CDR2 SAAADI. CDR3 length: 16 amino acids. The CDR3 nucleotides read TGCGCCAGCAGTGAGCCAACGGACAGTTCGAACACTGAAGCTTTCTTT. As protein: CASSEPTDSSNTEAFF.

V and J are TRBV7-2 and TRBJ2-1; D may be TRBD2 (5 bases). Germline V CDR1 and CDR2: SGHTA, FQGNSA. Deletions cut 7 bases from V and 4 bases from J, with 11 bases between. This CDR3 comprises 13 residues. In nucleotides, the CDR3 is TGTGCCAGCACCCCGAGGGTGTACAATGAGCAGTTCTTC. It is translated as CASTPRVYNEQFF.

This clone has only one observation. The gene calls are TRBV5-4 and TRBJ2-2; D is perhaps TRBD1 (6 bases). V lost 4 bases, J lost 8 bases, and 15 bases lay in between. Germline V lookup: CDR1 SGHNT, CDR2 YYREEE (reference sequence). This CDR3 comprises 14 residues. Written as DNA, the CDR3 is TGTGCCAGCAGCCGCCGCTCAGGGGAGGGGGAGCTGTTTTTT. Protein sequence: CASSRRSGEGELFF.

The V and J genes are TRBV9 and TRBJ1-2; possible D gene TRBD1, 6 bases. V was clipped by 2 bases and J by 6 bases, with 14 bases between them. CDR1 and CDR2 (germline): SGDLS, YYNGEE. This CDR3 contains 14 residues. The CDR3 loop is CASSVGTSRDGYTF. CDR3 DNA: TGTGCCAGCAGCGTGGGGACATCGAGAGATGGCTACACCTTC.

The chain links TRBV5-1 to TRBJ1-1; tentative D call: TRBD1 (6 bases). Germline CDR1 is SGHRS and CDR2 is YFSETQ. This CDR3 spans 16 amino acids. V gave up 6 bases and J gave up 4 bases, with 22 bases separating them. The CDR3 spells CASTQTPTGTATEAFF. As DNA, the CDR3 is TGCGCCAGCACGCAAACACCCACAGGGACGGCCACTGAAGCTTTCTTT.

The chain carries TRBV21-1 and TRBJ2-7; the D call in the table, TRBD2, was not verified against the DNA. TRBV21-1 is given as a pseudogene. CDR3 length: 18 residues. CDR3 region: CASSKGPPSSGSLPQQYF. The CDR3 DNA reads TGTGCCAGCAGCAAAGGGCCCCCCTCTAGCGGGAGTCTCCCACAGCAGTACTTC.

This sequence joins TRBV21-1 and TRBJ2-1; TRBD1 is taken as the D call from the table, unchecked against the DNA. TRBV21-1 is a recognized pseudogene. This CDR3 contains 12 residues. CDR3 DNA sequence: TGTGCCAGCAGCAAGGAAAGGGGATACTCGTTCTTC. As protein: CASSKERGYSFF.

The CDR3 region has the DNA TGTGCCAGCGCCCGCCTATCCAATGAGCAGTTCTTC. Translation: CASARLSNEQFF. V and J are TRBV27 and TRBJ2-1, with D unresolved. The CDR3 spans 12 residues. CDR1 and CDR2 from the germline V gene are MNHEY and SMNVEV (reference sequence). Trimming removed 8 bases at V and 6 bases at J, with 11 bases between.

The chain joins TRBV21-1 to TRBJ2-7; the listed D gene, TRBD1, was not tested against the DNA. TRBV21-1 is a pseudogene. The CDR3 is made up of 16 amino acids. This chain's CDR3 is CASSMRRGQGAVEQYF. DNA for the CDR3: TGTGCCAGCAGCATGAGGAGGGGACAGGGGGCTGTCGAGCAGTACTTC.

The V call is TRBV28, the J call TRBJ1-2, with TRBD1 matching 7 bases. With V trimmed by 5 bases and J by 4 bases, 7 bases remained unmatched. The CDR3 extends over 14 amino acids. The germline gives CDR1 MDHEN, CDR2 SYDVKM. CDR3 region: CASSPSTGTYGYTF. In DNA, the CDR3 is TGTGCCAGCAGTCCCTCGACAGGGACCTATGGCTACACCTTC.

CDR3 residues: CASSYQTGVVTEAFF. DNA of the CDR3: TGTGCCAGCAGTTACCAGACAGGGGTTGTTACTGAAGCTTTCTTT. The rearrangement uses TRBV6-5 and TRBJ1-1; 8 nucleotides match TRBD1. The CDR3 consists of 15 residues. Trimming at V came to 2 bases and at J to 5 bases, leaving 7 bases not matched to a gene. CDR1 and CDR2 (germline): MNHEY, SVGAGI.

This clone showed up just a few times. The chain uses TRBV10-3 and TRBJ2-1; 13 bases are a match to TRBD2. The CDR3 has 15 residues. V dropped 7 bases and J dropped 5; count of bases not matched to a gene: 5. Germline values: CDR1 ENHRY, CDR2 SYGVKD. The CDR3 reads CAITTGLAGDNEQFF. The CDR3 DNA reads TGTGCCATCACCACCGGACTAGCGGGAGACAATGAGCAGTTCTTC.

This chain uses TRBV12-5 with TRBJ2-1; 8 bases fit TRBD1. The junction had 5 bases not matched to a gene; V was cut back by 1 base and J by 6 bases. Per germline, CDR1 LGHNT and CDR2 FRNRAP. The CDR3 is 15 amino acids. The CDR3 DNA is TGTGCTAGTGGTTTGGGACAGGGGATCCGCAATGAGCAGTTCTTC. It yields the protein CASGLGQGIRNEQFF.

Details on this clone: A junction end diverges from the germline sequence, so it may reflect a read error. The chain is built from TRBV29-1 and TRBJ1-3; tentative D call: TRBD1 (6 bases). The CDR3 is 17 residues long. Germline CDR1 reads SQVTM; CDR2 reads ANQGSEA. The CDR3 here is CSAEAPSAGAQRNTIYF. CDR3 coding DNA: TGCAGCGCTGAAGCACCTTCTGCGGGGGCGCAGAGAAACACCATATATTTT.

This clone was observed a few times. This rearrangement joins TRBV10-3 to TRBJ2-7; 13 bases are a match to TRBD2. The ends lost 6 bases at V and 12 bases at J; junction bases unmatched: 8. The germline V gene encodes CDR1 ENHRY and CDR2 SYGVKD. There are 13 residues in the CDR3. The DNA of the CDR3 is TGTGCCATCAGGGAAACTAGCGGGAGGGATCCGTACTTC. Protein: CAIRETSGRDPYF.

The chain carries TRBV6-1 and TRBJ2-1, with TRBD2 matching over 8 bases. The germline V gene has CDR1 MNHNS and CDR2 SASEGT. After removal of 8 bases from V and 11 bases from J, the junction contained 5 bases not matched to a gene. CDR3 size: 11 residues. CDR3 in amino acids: CASGLAGKQFF. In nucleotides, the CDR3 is TGTGCCAGCGGCTTAGCGGGAAAGCAGTTCTTC.

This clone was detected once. DNA for the CDR3: TGTGCCAGCAGCTTTTTCGGGACATACCACGAGCAGTACTTC. Its protein product is CASSFFGTYHEQYF. The chain uses TRBV5-5 and TRBJ2-7; tentatively, D is TRBD1 (6 bases). This CDR3 region has 14 residues. V was clipped by 2 bases and J by 5 bases, with 14 bases between them. CDR1 is SGHKS, CDR2 YYEKEE, per germline (reference sequence). Full variable domain (remainder filled in from reference TRBV5-5 and TRBJ2-7): DAGVTQSPTHLIKTRGQQVTLRCSPISGHKSVSWYQQVLGQGPQFIFQYYEKEERGRGNFPDRFSARQFPNYSSELNVNALLLGDSALYLCASSFFGTYHEQYFGPGTRLTVT.

This CDR3 is CASSGRDRGLYEQYF. The CDR3 bases are TGCGCCAGCAGTGGCCGGGACAGGGGGCTCTACGAGCAGTACTTC. This rearrangement joins TRBV10-1 to TRBJ2-7; TRBD1 aligns across 12 bases. Germline trimming cut 4 bases from V and 3 bases from J; bases unmatched to any gene: 4. This CDR3 region has 15 residues. The germline V gene has CDR1 WNHNN and CDR2 SYGVQD (reference sequence).

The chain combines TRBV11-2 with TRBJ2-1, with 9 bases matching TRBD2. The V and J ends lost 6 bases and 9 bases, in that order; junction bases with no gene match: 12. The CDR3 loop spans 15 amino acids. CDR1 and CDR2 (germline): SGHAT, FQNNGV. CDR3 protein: CASSLILAGGTEQFF. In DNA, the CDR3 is TGTGCCAGCAGTCTAATCTTGGCGGGAGGGACTGAGCAGTTCTTC. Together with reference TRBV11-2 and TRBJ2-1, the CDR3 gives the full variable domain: EAGVAQSPRYKIIEKRQSVAFWCNPISGHATLYWYQQILGQGPKLLIQFQNNGVVDDSQLPKDRFSAERLKGVDSTLKIQPAKLEDSAVYLCASSLILAGGTEQFFGPGTRLTVL.

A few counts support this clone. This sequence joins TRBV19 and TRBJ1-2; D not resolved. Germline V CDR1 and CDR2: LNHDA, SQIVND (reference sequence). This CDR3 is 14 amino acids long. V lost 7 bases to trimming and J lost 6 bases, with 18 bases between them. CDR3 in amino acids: CASTLANAGDGYTF. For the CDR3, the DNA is TGTGCCAGTACCCTGGCGAATGCCGGGGATGGCTACACCTTC.

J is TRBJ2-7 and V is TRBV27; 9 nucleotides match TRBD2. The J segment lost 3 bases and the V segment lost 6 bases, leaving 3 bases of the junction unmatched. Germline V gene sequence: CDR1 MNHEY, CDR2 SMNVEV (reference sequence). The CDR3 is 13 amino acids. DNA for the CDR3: TGTGCCAGCAGCTGGACTAGCGACTACGAGCAGTACTTC. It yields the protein CASSWTSDYEQYF.